Listed below are T cell receptor beta chains from one sample, sequenced in a study of cytomegalovirus exposure and HLA in healthy donors. Sequencing was performed with immunoSEQ multiplex PCR; in TCRdb, only in-frame clones are kept and a portion is missing. The data show 150,000 to 200,000 clones, with roughly four fifths seen just once and just over 2% held by the top ten. Sample: PBMCs. Receptors originate from a young woman in good health and CMV-seropositive. CDR3s include the opening cysteine and the closing phenylalanine or tryptophan. Each record gives: D gene, clone size, CDR3 length, J gene, V gene, CDR3 protein. The D gene is left open where the match is weak. Expanded clones are given a class, and other clones once, few, many or no size at all.

>TRBD2|.|16|TRBJ2-3|TRBV5-1
CASSSLAGGGTDTQYF
>TRBD1|.|16|TRBJ1-1|TRBV6-1
CASSGNLGTGRTEAFF
>.|.|14|TRBJ2-2|TRBV2
CASKSTGGTGELFF
>TRBD2|.|16|TRBJ2-1|TRBV7-9
CASSGRAGGSYNEQFF
>TRBD1|few|16|TRBJ2-5|TRBV5-1
CASSFGDREVEETQYF
>.|.|15|TRBJ2-6|TRBV11-3
CASSGGHSGANVLTF
>TRBD1|.|18|TRBJ2-7|TRBV27
CASSVVRGQGKSSYEQYF
>.|.|16|TRBJ2-3|TRBV2
CASSALPDRTTDTQYF
>TRBD1|.|15|TRBJ2-1|TRBV7-2
CASSMTRQGADEQFF
>.|.|15|TRBJ2-2|TRBV6-1
CASSPGPGIAGELFF